A selection of T cell receptor beta chains follows, all from one sample in a study of identical twins. In TCRdb, the 5' RACE reads were re-called with MiXCR into one record per CDR3 protein. The sample lists 500,000 to 600,000 distinct CDR3 sequences, approximately 22% occurring once. The same data also contributed to another study, on T cells expressing NK-cell markers.

The sample was CD4+ T cells sorted from blood. Source of these receptors: a woman aged 18-29 years in good health. The conserved cysteine and the conserved F or W are not part of the CDR3 here.

TRBV15	TRBJ1-2	ATSRRSGYGYT
TRBV4-1	TRBJ2-3	ASSQGTVKDTQY
TRBV2	TRBJ1-1	ASRYDRVSSGVAF
TRBV6-4	TRBJ2-2	ASSARGGPDGELF
TRBV20-1	TRBJ2-3	SALSDRGGSYTQY
TRBV6-5	TRBJ1-1	ASSYSGGVVNTEAF
TRBV7-6	TRBJ2-2	ASSALGGLDTGELF
TRBV20-1	TRBJ2-1	SAWLADINEQF
TRBV29-1	TRBJ1-2	SVDGQGSGYT
TRBV5-1	TRBJ2-1	ASSLWGGRDEQF
TRBV12-3/TRBV12-4	TRBJ2-7	ASGLAGSHEQY
TRBV9	TRBJ2-1	ASRSSGSSYNEQF
TRBV5-1	TRBJ1-6	ASSLGRTGGDSPLH
TRBV24-1	TRBJ2-3	ATSDRLADTQY
TRBV7-2	TRBJ2-1	ASSLDGRNEQF
TRBV21-1	TRBJ2-7	ASRLEQY
TRBV7-8	TRBJ2-6	ASRQAGAGANVLT
TRBV20-1	TRBJ2-1	SAFKREPNEQF
TRBV20-1	TRBJ2-5	SARAPNQETQY
TRBV20-1	TRBJ1-5	SARAGHSNQPQH
TRBV9	TRBJ2-7	ASSVNRGPSEQY
TRBV20-1	.	SAAGPTFGTQH
TRBV6-5	TRBJ2-5	ASSSSWQKETQY
TRBV27	TRBJ1-3	ASSSTGTVRNTIY
TRBV20-1	TRBJ2-5	SALGRGETQY
TRBV20-1	TRBJ2-1	SATRDRANYNEQF
TRBV20-1	TRBJ2-1	SALRTSVGYEQF
TRBV12-3/TRBV12-4	TRBJ1-2	ASSQTGGRYGYT
TRBV20-1	TRBJ2-3	SAIAGVDTQY
TRBV29-1	TRBJ2-5	SVEWGSGGETQY
TRBV20-1	TRBJ2-7	SLSTSGTYEQY
TRBV20-1	TRBJ2-3	SAKAPGGTEDTQY
TRBV3-1	TRBJ2-3	ASSQGRPDTQY
TRBV5-1	TRBJ2-6	ASGPSGADSGANVLT
TRBV20-1	TRBJ2-1	SARDLAGGTANEQF
TRBV5-1	TRBJ1-1	ASSLSAGQTEAF
TRBV5-4	TRBJ2-3	AVSGTSITDTQY
TRBV5-1	TRBJ2-7	ASSFRDGSDEQY
TRBV12-3/TRBV12-4	TRBJ1-5	ASSYRQDNQPQH
TRBV9	TRBJ2-3	ASSPRGITDTQY
TRBV6-2/TRBV6-3	TRBJ2-1	ASSYSMNSPRVNEQF
TRBV19	TRBJ2-3	ASRRTGRVDTQY
TRBV5-1	TRBJ1-2	ASSPVTGFSGYT
TRBV4-3	TRBJ2-2	ASSQVKGTGELF
TRBV20-1	TRBJ2-3	SASPTRGAGSTDTQY